This TCR beta chain was captured by sequencing in a study of T-cell reconstitution after alpha-beta-depleted transplantation in children. Construction of the TCRbeta library involved unique molecular identifiers. MiXCR was run by TCRdb on the PCR reads, yielding one entry per CDR3 protein. The sample has 330,000 or so distinct CDR3 sequences; about 9.3% are singletons. The V and J ends lost 5 bases and 6 bases, in that order; junction bases with no gene match: 9. The CDR3 covers 16 residues. Germline V lookup: CDR1 SGHTA, CDR2 FQGNSA. The sequence came from a human donor who donated a stem cell graft to a child with acute lymphoblastic leukemia. The chain uses TRBV7-2 and TRBJ2-3; 12 bases are a match to TRBD2. The input for sequencing was PBMCs from the stem cell graft donor, taken from the stem cell graft. CDR3 nucleotides: TGTGCCAGCAGCCCGAGACTAGCGGGAGTAACGGATACGCAGTATTTT. This gives the protein CASSPRLAGVTDTQYF. The variable domain in full, completed from reference TRBV7-2 and TRBJ2-3, reads GAGVSQSPSNKVTEKGKDVELRCDPISGHTALYWYRQSLGQGLEFLIYFQGNSAPDKSGLPSDRFSAERTGGSVSTLTIQRTQQEDSAVYLCASSPRLAGVTDTQYFGPGTRLTVL.